Below, one T cell receptor beta chain is given with its context. What it binds is not known. The sample comes from a study of post-analysis software for immune sequencing data. Whole-study findings and limits: Controls had lower frequencies than patients of five TRBV segments, which included TRBV5-6, TRBV5-1 and TRBV20-1.

CDR3 length: 15 residues. Germline values: CDR1 SGHRS, CDR2 YFSETQ. Trimming left V 1 base short and J 4 bases short, with 14 bases between. Libraries were made from TCR beta cDNA, and they carried unique molecular identifiers. TCRdb re-called the PCR reads with MiXCR, one entry per CDR3 protein. Of approximately 400,000 distinct CDR3 sequences listed, around a third are singletons. Sequencing used blood. The chain has TRBV5-1 and TRBJ1-2, with a possible D match to TRBD1 (6 bases). This TCR derives from a girl between 10 and 17 years old with multiple sclerosis. CDR3 nucleotide sequence: TGCGCCAGCAGCTTGACAGGGTCCCCTCTCTATGGCTACACCTTC. Its protein is CASSLTGSPLYGYTF.